The rows below give T cell receptor beta chains drawn from one sample of a study of blood T cells in healthy people across ages. Using its own MiXCR run on the 5' RACE reads, TCRdb lists one record per CDR3 protein. The sample contains roughly 1.4 million distinct CDR3 sequences, approximately 60% of which appear only once. The specimen was blood. The receptors were sampled from a man aged 18 to 29 in good health. CDR3s include the opening cysteine and the closing phenylalanine or tryptophan. D genes are given only for firm matches. The size entry is marked missing in some rows and otherwise reads once, few, many or a size class.

TRBV24-1	-	TRBJ2-3	TRBD1	TGTGCCACCTCTGGGACAGGATCAGATGCGCAGTATTTT	CATSGTGSDAQYF
TRBV2	-	TRBJ2-1	TRBD1	TGTGCCAGAAGGGACAGGGGGGGAACCAATGAGCAGTTCTTC	CARRDRGGTNEQFF
TRBV20-1	-	TRBJ2-3	-	TGCAGTGCTGAGCGGGATACGCAGTATTTT	CSAERDTQYF
TRBV11-2	-	TRBJ2-7	-	TGTGCCAGCAGCCGCCACCAGGGCTACGAGCAGTACTTC	CASSRHQGYEQYF
TRBV7-9	-	TRBJ2-1	-	TGTGCCAGCAGCGACTCTAGAAATGAGCAGTTCTTC	CASSDSRNEQFF
TRBV5-1	-	TRBJ2-7	TRBD1	TGCGCCAGCAGCTCCCACCGGGACAGGTATCTCTCCTACGAGCAGTACTTC	CASSSHRDRYLSYEQYF
TRBV29-1	few	TRBJ1-1	TRBD1	TGCAGCGTTGGGGGACAGGTCTTCGGATCCGAAGCTTTCTTT	CSVGGQVFGSEAFF
TRBV5-6	-	TRBJ1-2	-	TGTGCCAGCAGCTTGCCTTCGGGTGTTGATGGCTACACCTTC	CASSLPSGVDGYTF
TRBV28	once	TRBJ2-5	-	TGTGCCAGCAACTTAGCTACAGGGCGGGACCCCCAAGAGACCCAGTACTTC	CASNLATGRDPQETQYF
TRBV7-9	-	TRBJ1-1	TRBD1	TGTGCCAGCAGCTTAAACAGGGGCGGGTCTGAAGCTTTCTTT	CASSLNRGGSEAFF
TRBV9	-	TRBJ2-1	TRBD2	TGTGCCAGCAGCGGAAAGCGGGACTCCTTACTGTTCTTC	CASSGKRDSLLFF
TRBV4-1	-	TRBJ2-7	-	TGCGCCAGCAGCCAATCACAGGTGTACGAGCAGTACTTC	CASSQSQVYEQYF
TRBV18	-	TRBJ1-1	TRBD1	TGTGCCAGCTCACCGAGTACAGGGGGCACTGAAGCTTTCTTT	CASSPSTGGTEAFF